This T cell receptor beta chain was identified during a study of T cell responses to AZD1222 COVID-19 vaccine. Study results and caveats: Spike as a whole was targeted by vaccine-associated CD4 TCRs, dominant at 160-218 and 743-854. Donors were largely white British and mainly female; clonal diversity was possibly underestimated.

Analysis merged second doses at about 4 or about 12 weeks. To note about this clone: Antigen unknown.

The CDR3 contains 17 residues. Germline V gene data show CDR1 as SNHLY and CDR2 as FYNNEI. The V segment lost 6 bases and the J segment 2 bases; nucleotides outside the gene matches: 9. The assay was immunoSEQ multiplex PCR, and TCRdb's table has in-frame clones only and misses some. The sample lists under 150,000 clones; roughly nine tenths were seen once. The sequences come from peripheral blood, collected 28 days after the second AZD1222 dose. The V call is TRBV2, the J call TRBJ2-3, with TRBD2 matching 12 bases. The origin of this receptor is an adult who received the AZD1222 COVID-19 vaccine. CDR3 bases: TGTGCCAGCAGGAACCACCGACTAGCGGGAGACACAGATACGCAGTATTTT. It codes for CASRNHRLAGDTDTQYF. Using reference TRBV2 and TRBJ2-3 for the parts outside the CDR3, the full variable domain is EPEVTQTPSHQVTQMGQEVILRCVPISNHLYFYWYRQILGQKVEFLVSFYNNEISEKSEIFDDQFSVERPDGSNFTLKIRSTKLEDSAMYFCASRNHRLAGDTDTQYFGPGTRLTVL.